This T cell receptor (beta chain) stems from a study of T cell repertoires in urothelial bladder cancer. In the study overall: A few lesions each were cT0, cTa, cT1, and cT2 or greater. Findings and limits, study-wide: Benign specimens had a median around 13% infiltrating lymphocyte percentage.

Measured with immunoSEQ multiplex PCR; TCRdb has only the in-frame clones, and not every one. There are roughly 11,000 clones in the sample; more than 60% occur only once, and around 6.5% lies in the top ten. Germline-derived CDR1 and CDR2 are MNHNY and SVGAGI (reference sequence). The CDR3 contains 12 residues. V lost 2 bases and J lost 5, with 6 bases in between. Note on this clone: Its antigen is as yet unknown.

Sequencing was carried out using tumor-infiltrating cells from bladder cancer. This rearrangement joins TRBV6-6 to TRBJ2-5; D is unclear. The sequence came from a human donor with a benign inflammatory bladder lesion. The CDR3 region has the DNA TGTGCCAGCAGTTACAACCGGGAGACCCAGTACTTC. It encodes CASSYNRETQYF.